What follows are 31 T cell receptor beta chains derived from one specimen sequenced in a study of T cells in Graves' hyperthyroidism and ophthalmopathy. Authors of the study amplified TCR beta CDR3 regions from RNA transcripts. The HTBI primer set drove a first-round RT-PCR of the TCR CDR3. TCRdb analysed the multiplex PCR reads with MiXCR anew, one entry per CDR3 protein. The table has approximately 360,000 distinct CDR3 sequences, just under 25% seen once. The sequencing sample was made of blood. The receptors come from a man aged 45 to 65 with Graves' hyperthyroidism.

The chain has TRBV12-3 or TRBV12-4 and TRBJ1-1; D is unclear. The CDR3 consists of 14 residues. V shed 0 bases and J shed 11 bases, with 16 bases lying between them. CDR3 sequence: CASSLAGPNVGAFF. The DNA for the CDR3 is TGTGCCAGCAGTTTAGCAGGGCCAAACGTTGGGGCTTTCTTT.

The rearrangement uses TRBV27 and TRBJ2-6, with D hard to call. Germline loops: CDR1 MNHEY, CDR2 SMNVEV (reference sequence). Trimming took 7 bases from V and 0 from J, leaving 4 bases between them. The CDR3 consists of 13 residues. The chain's CDR3 is CASMFSGANVLTF. Here the CDR3 DNA reads TGTGCCAGCATGTTCTCTGGGGCCAACGTCCTGACTTTC.

The table lists this clonotype with a few counts. The rearrangement links TRBV5-6 to TRBJ2-3; D is possibly TRBD1 (5 bases). Trimming removed 2 bases at V and 5 bases at J, with 15 bases between. There are 15 residues in the CDR3. Germline CDR1 is SGHDT and CDR2 is YYEEEE. CDR3 DNA sequence: TGTGCCAGCAGCTTTTTACCCAGGGCAAAAGATACGCAGTATTTT. This gives the protein CASSFLPRAKDTQYF.

This chain links TRBV18 with TRBJ1-1; D not resolved. V was trimmed by 5 bases and J by 0 bases, leaving 16 bases between them. Germline CDR1 and CDR2: KGHSH and LQKENI. The CDR3 runs 16 residues. As DNA, the CDR3 is TGTGCCAGCTCATCTCAACAATATAGGATGAACACTGAAGCTTTCTTT. This sequence encodes CASSSQQYRMNTEAFF.

Notes on this clonotype: It may be a read error: a sequence one base away is much more abundant. This chain connects TRBV20-1 to TRBJ2-7; 10 nucleotides align to TRBD1. Germline-derived CDR1 and CDR2 are DFQATT and SNEGSKA (reference sequence). Germline trimming cut 4 bases from V and 3 bases from J; bases unmatched to any gene: 12. The CDR3 is 16 amino acids. The chain's CDR3 is CSAKASGTGAGYEQYF. CDR3 bases: TGCAGTGCTAAAGCCTCCGGGACAGGGGCAGGCTACGAGCAGTACTTC.

To note about this clonotype: A much larger clonotype is one base distant, so this may be a read error. The rearrangement uses TRBV20-1 and TRBJ2-1, with D possibly TRBD2 on 8 matching bases. The J call may be incorrect, as the DNA end agrees better with TRBJ2-7. The CDR3 spans 14 residues. Germline V CDR1 and CDR2: DFQATT, SNEGSKA (reference sequence). CDR3 sequence: CSAGREGARNEQYF. The CDR3 DNA reads as TGCAGTGCAGGCCGGGAGGGGGCGCGGAATGAGCAGTACTTC.

V gene TRBV3-1 combines with J gene TRBJ2-7, with D perhaps TRBD1 (6 bases). Trimming removed 10 bases from V and 5 bases from J, with 18 bases in between. CDR1 LGHDT and CDR2 YNNKEL come from the germline V gene (reference sequence). This CDR3 is built from 13 residues. CDR3 sequence reads: CATGIRTGNEQYF. CDR3 nucleotides: TGTGCCACAGGAATCAGAACAGGGAACGAGCAGTACTTC.

For this clonotype: Just one base apart from a much larger clone, this may be a read error. No conserved phenylalanine or tryptophan ends this CDR3, so it is likely a read error. The rearrangement joins TRBV11-3 to TRBJ2-5; TRBD1 is a possible D gene (5 bases). Trimming left V 2 bases short and J 1 base short, with 11 bases between. CDR3 length: 15 residues. Per the germline V gene, CDR1 is SGHNT and CDR2 is YENEEA. CDR3 loop: CASSLFPGSQETQYC. CDR3 bases: TGTGCCAGCAGCTTATTTCCAGGGTCCCAAGAGACCCAGTACTGC.

The V gene is TRBV19, the J gene TRBJ1-2, with D perhaps TRBD1 (5 bases). CDR1 and CDR2 (germline): LNHDA, SQIVND (reference sequence). This CDR3 is 15 amino acids long. V lost 1 base and J 6 bases, leaving 15 bases between the germline ends. This CDR3 is CASSIGSSGTNGYTF. The CDR3 nucleotides read TGTGCCAGTAGTATAGGTTCTTCTGGGACGAATGGCTACACCTTC.

The genes are TRBV12-3 or TRBV12-4 and TRBJ2-1; D possibly matches TRBD1 or TRBD2 (6 bases each). This CDR3 is 17 amino acids long. V lost 4 bases to trimming and J lost 4 bases, with 20 bases between them. Written as DNA, the CDR3 is TGTGCCAGCAGTTCTTCTCGTTGGGGGGCCCAATACAATGAGCAGTTCTTC. Protein: CASSSSRWGAQYNEQFF.

The CDR3 DNA reads as TGTGCCAGCAGTTACGGGACAGGGTACACCGGGGAGCTGTTTTTT. Translation gives CASSYGTGYTGELFF. The chain links TRBV6-2 or TRBV6-3 to TRBJ2-2; 9 bases align to TRBD1. The V gene end was trimmed by 2 bases and the J gene end by 3 bases; junction bases not matched to a gene: 1. The CDR3 covers 15 residues. Germline V CDR1 and CDR2: MNHEY, SVGEGT.

CDR3 sequence (DNA): TGTGCTAGTGGTCCCGACAGGGTCTGGCCCCAGCATTTT. Its protein product is CASGPDRVWPQHF. This chain joins TRBV12-5 and TRBJ1-5, with 7 bases that match TRBD1. V dropped 5 bases and J dropped 9; count of bases not matched to a gene: 7. This CDR3 is built from 13 residues. Germline V gives CDR1 LGHNT, CDR2 FRNRAP.

The V call is TRBV3-1, the J call TRBJ2-5, with 8 bases matching TRBD1. J was trimmed by 5 bases and V by 6 bases; bases with no gene match: 5. Germline V lookup: CDR1 LGHDT, CDR2 YNNKEL (reference sequence). There are 13 residues in the CDR3. The CDR3 region is CASRDREPETQYF. The CDR3, as DNA: TGTGCCAGCAGGGACAGGGAACCCGAGACCCAGTACTTC.

The rearrangement joins TRBV5-1 to TRBJ1-1; D not certain. V shed 0 bases and J shed 3 bases, with 12 bases lying between them. CDR3 length: 15 amino acids. CDR1 and CDR2 from the germline V gene are SGHRS and YFSETQ. CDR3 loop: CASSLGNGQDTEAFF. In DNA form, the CDR3 reads TGCGCCAGCAGCTTGGGGAATGGGCAAGACACTGAAGCTTTCTTT.

This clonotype showed up just a few times. The J gene is TRBJ2-7, the V gene TRBV5-6; 8 nucleotides agree with TRBD1. Germline V gene data show CDR1 as SGHDT and CDR2 as YYEEEE. This CDR3 is built from 15 residues. V lost 4 bases to trimming and J lost 2 bases; unmatched junction nucleotides: 8. The CDR3 reads CASSTTGTGAYEQYF. The DNA for the CDR3 is TGTGCCAGCAGCACGACCGGGACAGGAGCCTACGAGCAGTACTTC. The whole variable domain, filled in from reference TRBV5-6 and TRBJ2-7, reads DAGVTQSPTHLIKTRGQQVTLRCSPKSGHDTVSWYQQALGQGPQFIFQYYEEEERQRGNFPDRFSGHQFPNYSSELNVNALLLGDSALYLCASSTTGTGAYEQYFGPGTRLTVT.

At least ten counts were recorded for this clonotype. The rearrangement joins TRBV2 to TRBJ2-2; D unresolved. The CDR3 consists of 12 residues. The V end lost 6 bases, the J end lost 4 bases, and 6 bases lay between the germline ends. Germline CDR1 SNHLY, CDR2 FYNNEI. This CDR3 reads CASSGFTGELFF. In nucleotides, the CDR3 is TGTGCCAGCAGCGGGTTCACCGGGGAGCTGTTTTTT.

The chain combines TRBV20-1 with TRBJ2-4; a weak D match, TRBD2 (6 bases). Germline loops: CDR1 DFQATT, CDR2 SNEGSKA (reference sequence). The CDR3 loop spans 15 amino acids. The V gene lost 6 bases and the J gene lost 0 bases, with 15 bases spanning the gap. CDR3 protein: CSAHAGPLAKNIQYF. CDR3 in DNA: TGCAGTGCCCACGCGGGGCCCCTAGCCAAAAACATTCAGTACTTC.

The gene calls are TRBV14 and TRBJ1-1; tentative D call: TRBD1 (5 bases). V lost 0 bases, J lost 6 bases, and 8 bases lay in between. Germline CDR1 SGHDN, CDR2 FVKESK. The CDR3 contains 13 residues. The DNA for the CDR3 is TGTGCCAGCAGCCAAGAGGGACGGTCTGAAGCTTTCTTT. Translating it yields CASSQEGRSEAFF.

The chain employs TRBV20-1 and TRBJ2-5, with D possibly matching TRBD1 (5 bases). The CDR3 spans 15 residues. Deletions cut 0 bases from V and 0 bases from J, with 11 bases between. The germline gives CDR1 DFQATT, CDR2 SNEGSKA (reference sequence). The CDR3 sequence: CSARDRVDNQETQYF. The CDR3 coding sequence is TGCAGTGCTAGAGATAGAGTGGACAACCAAGAGACCCAGTACTTC.

This clonotype came up a few times. The chain uses TRBV5-1 and TRBJ2-1, with D perhaps matching TRBD1 (5 bases). V was trimmed by 0 bases and J by 5 bases, leaving 12 bases between them. The CDR3 runs to 15 residues. The germline V gene encodes CDR1 SGHRS and CDR2 YFSETQ. The DNA for the CDR3 is TGCGCCAGCAGCTTGGGATGGGGCACACACAATGAGCAGTTCTTC. Translating gives CASSLGWGTHNEQFF.

This clonotype was counted ten times or more. The rearrangement uses TRBV28 and TRBJ2-1; D may be TRBD1 (6 bases). The CDR3 contains 15 residues. V was shortened by 5 bases and J by 8 bases, with 19 bases between the two germline ends. Looked up from germline, CDR1 is MDHEN and CDR2 is SYDVKM. Here the CDR3 DNA reads TGTGCCAGCAGTCTGACAACAGGGCCGAGGGATGAGCAGTTCTTC. This codes for CASSLTTGPRDEQFF.

A note on this clonotype: A read error may account for a junction end that differs from germline. The chain recombines TRBV20-1 with TRBJ1-2; D gene ambiguous. CDR1 and CDR2 (germline): DFQATT, SNEGSKA (reference sequence). This CDR3 is built from 16 residues. The CDR3 here is CSSRVSPGLDRSGCTF. The CDR3 DNA reads as TGCAGTAGTAGGGTTTCCCCGGGCCTCGATCGCTCAGGCTGCACCTTC.

The DNA of the CDR3 is TGTGCCATCATGGCTAGCGGGGCAGATACGCAGTATTTT. Its protein product is CAIMASGADTQYF. The chain links TRBV10-3 to TRBJ2-3, with 9 bases fitting TRBD2. The CDR3 covers 13 residues. V lost 7 bases, J lost 4 bases, and 3 bases stayed unmatched. Germline V gene sequence: CDR1 ENHRY, CDR2 SYGVKD.

This clonotype was seen at least ten times. This chain uses TRBV11-2 with TRBJ2-1, with unresolved D. Between the trimmed V and J ends, which lost 1 base and 0 bases, there was a span of 7 bases. CDR1 is SGHAT, CDR2 FQNNGV, per germline. The CDR3 has 15 amino acids. The CDR3 sequence: CASSLGGISYNEQFF. CDR3 DNA sequence: TGTGCCAGCAGCTTAGGCGGAATCTCCTACAATGAGCAGTTCTTC.

This clonotype is a singleton in its sample. The chain has TRBV5-5 and TRBJ2-7; D gene uncertain. This CDR3 contains 17 residues. Germline lookup yields CDR1 SGHKS and CDR2 YYEKEE (reference sequence). Trimming cost V 1 base and J 7 bases, with 24 bases left between them. The CDR3 spells CASSLKLIYGRSGEQYF. The CDR3 nucleotides are TGTGCCAGCAGCTTGAAATTGATCTACGGCAGATCTGGAGAGCAGTACTTC. Combining the CDR3 with reference TRBV5-5 and TRBJ2-7 gives the whole variable domain DAGVTQSPTHLIKTRGQQVTLRCSPISGHKSVSWYQQVLGQGPQFIFQYYEKEERGRGNFPDRFSARQFPNYSSELNVNALLLGDSALYLCASSLKLIYGRSGEQYFGPGTRLTVT.

This clonotype has only a few counts. The rearrangement joins TRBV12-3 or TRBV12-4 to TRBJ2-1, with D unclear. V gave up 5 bases and J gave up 8 bases, with 16 bases separating them. The length of the CDR3 is 14 residues. CDR3: CASSRRMGGDEQFF. CDR3 nucleotide sequence: TGTGCCAGCAGTAGGCGGATGGGCGGCGATGAGCAGTTCTTC.

The sample holds many counts of this clonotype. The gene calls are TRBV12-3 or TRBV12-4 and TRBJ1-1; TRBD1 agrees at 7 bases. The CDR3 runs to 14 residues. Germline trimming cut 6 bases from V and 3 bases from J; bases unmatched to any gene: 7. CDR3 bases: TGTGCCAGCAGCCGAGAAGGGGGCTACACTGAAGCTTTCTTT. Its protein product is CASSREGGYTEAFF.

The rearrangement links TRBV29-1 to TRBJ2-1, with 15 positions matching TRBD2. Trimming removed 5 bases from V and 9 bases from J; junction bases left unmatched: 11. Germline V gene lookup returns CDR1 SQVTM and CDR2 ANQGSEA. The CDR3 contains 16 residues. CDR3 DNA: TGCAGCGTTTCACGGACTAGCGGGAGGGGTTTCGGTGAGCAGTTCTTC. It is translated as CSVSRTSGRGFGEQFF.

The chain is built from TRBV27 and TRBJ1-5, with 7 bases that match TRBD1. Trimming cost V 5 bases and J 5 bases; bases outside gene matches: 12. Germline CDR1 and CDR2: MNHEY and SMNVEV (reference sequence). The length of the CDR3 is 16 residues. The CDR3 spells CASSPHRQGGDQPQHF. The CDR3 bases are TGTGCCAGCAGTCCCCACCGACAGGGAGGCGATCAGCCCCAGCATTTT.

The chain employs TRBV20-1 and TRBJ2-3, with TRBD1 identical over 7 bases. This CDR3 has 14 residues. The V and J ends lost 7 bases and 1 base, in that order; junction bases with no gene match: 8. The germline V gene has CDR1 DFQATT and CDR2 SNEGSKA (reference sequence). CDR3 residues: CSGHRGPGTDTQYF. CDR3 nucleotides: TGCAGTGGCCACAGGGGACCCGGCACAGATACGCAGTATTTT.

The rearrangement links TRBV12-3 or TRBV12-4 to TRBJ2-1, with 9 positions matching TRBD2. V lost 6 bases and J lost 5; bases outside the gene matches: 14. This CDR3 comprises 17 residues. The CDR3 spells CASSQAGGAGVNNEQFF. In nucleotides, the CDR3 is TGTGCCAGCAGCCAGGCGGGAGGGGCGGGGGTAAACAATGAGCAGTTCTTC.